The 29 T cell receptor beta chains in this list originate from one sample, sequenced in a study of blood T cells in healthy people across ages. Using a J-beta primer mix together with a sample-barcoded 5' primer, a second PCR was run for about 6 to 11 cycles. One entry per CDR3 protein, called by TCRdb with MiXCR from the 5' RACE reads. Of around 1.5 million distinct CDR3 sequences listed, around 35% were seen once; the top ten hold 11%. The sample taken for sequencing was blood. The receptors come from a young woman in good health.

This clonotype was seen a few times. This rearrangement joins TRBV15 to TRBJ2-1; TRBD2 matches 10 bases. Germline V CDR1 and CDR2: LNHNV, YYDKDF (reference sequence). The CDR3 is 14 residues long. With 5 bases clipped from V and 8 bases from J, the junction kept 6 bases outside the gene matches. CDR3 nucleotides: TGTGCCACCAGCGGTATAGCGGGAGGCTATGAGCAGTTCTTC. It encodes CATSGIAGGYEQFF.

This clonotype was seen at least ten times. The chain is built from TRBV20-1 and TRBJ2-1; D is possibly TRBD2 (5 bases). Germline V lookup: CDR1 DFQATT, CDR2 SNEGSKA (reference sequence). V gave up 2 bases and J gave up 7 bases, with 9 bases separating them. This CDR3 has 12 residues. CDR3 region: CSARFLANEQFF. The CDR3, as DNA: TGCAGTGCTAGATTTTTAGCGAATGAGCAGTTCTTC.

The rearrangement joins TRBV7-9 to TRBJ2-2; 13 bases line up with TRBD2. The CDR3 has 19 amino acids. The junction had 12 bases not matched to a gene; V was cut back by 5 bases and J by 3 bases. Germline CDR1 reads SEHNR; CDR2 reads FQNEAQ (reference sequence). CDR3 protein: CASSESPGLAGIHTGELFF. The CDR3 coding sequence is TGTGCCAGCAGCGAAAGCCCGGGACTAGCGGGGATCCACACCGGGGAGCTGTTTTTT.

The chain recombines TRBV20-1 with TRBJ2-4; possible D gene TRBD1, 5 bases. This CDR3 spans 12 amino acids. CDR1 and CDR2 (germline): DFQATT, SNEGSKA (reference sequence). V lost 4 bases to trimming and J lost 7 bases, with 11 bases between them. The CDR3 DNA sequence: TGCAGTGCTATCCACAGGTGGAACATTCAGTACTTC. Translated, it gives CSAIHRWNIQYF.

To note about this clonotype: One junction end disagrees with the germline gene, perhaps due to a read error. This rearrangement joins TRBV20-1 to TRBJ1-5, with 9 bases that match TRBD1. CDR3 length: 15 residues. CDR1 is DFQATT, CDR2 SNEGSKA, per germline (reference sequence). The CDR3: CSARERGTGNQPQHF. CDR3 sequence (DNA): TGCAGTGCTAGAGAGAGGGGGACAGGGAATCAACCCCAGCATTTT.

This clonotype was seen repeatedly, ten times or more. The chain uses TRBV29-1 and TRBJ2-5; TRBD2 might be the D (6 bases). V was trimmed by 6 bases and J by 5 bases, leaving 22 bases between them. This CDR3 has 15 residues. CDR1 SQVTM and CDR2 ANQGSEA come from the germline V gene. CDR3 nucleotides: TGCAGCGTCCAACCCTCTGGAGGGACTCAGGAGACCCAGTACTTC. This encodes CSVQPSGGTQETQYF.

The sample holds a few counts of this clonotype. The chain recombines TRBV9 with TRBJ2-7; 13 nucleotides agree with TRBD2. The length of the CDR3 is 16 residues. The V and J ends lost 4 bases and 5 bases, in that order; junction bases with no gene match: 9. CDR1 is SGDLS, CDR2 YYNGEE, per germline. In DNA form, the CDR3 reads TGTGCCAGCAGCCCCCGGACTAGCGGGGGAAGAGACGAGCAGTACTTC. Its translation is CASSPRTSGGRDEQYF.

A few counts support this clonotype. At one end the junction does not follow the germline gene, possibly because of a read error. This rearrangement joins TRBV11-2 to TRBJ2-6, with a weak D call TRBD1 (5 bases). The length of the CDR3 is 14 residues. Germline CDR1 SGHAT, CDR2 FQNNGV. The CDR3 sequence is CASSSTPGASVLTF. The CDR3, as DNA: TGTGCCAGCAGCTCAACCCCTGGGGCCAGCGTCCTGACTTTC.

This clonotype has a count of ten or more. The chain uses TRBV25-1 and TRBJ2-5; the D gene could be TRBD1 or TRBD2 (5 bases each). V dropped 4 bases and J dropped 6 bases, with 12 bases sitting between them. The CDR3 totals 13 residues. From germline, CDR1 is MGHDK and CDR2 SYGVNS. Here the CDR3 reads CASSVGHGKTQYF. The CDR3 bases are TGTGCCAGCAGTGTAGGACACGGGAAGACCCAGTACTTC.

Only a few counts were recorded for this clonotype. DNA of the CDR3: TGTGCCAGCAGTTTGGTCAGGGGACCGGCCCCCAGCTACAATGAGCAGTTCTTC. Amino acid sequence: CASSLVRGPAPSYNEQFF. J is TRBJ2-1 and V is TRBV12-3 or TRBV12-4, with D tentatively TRBD1 (6 bases). The germline V and J ends were trimmed by 3 bases and 3 bases, with 21 bases remaining between them. This CDR3 comprises 18 residues.

The table lists this clonotype with a few counts. Here the CDR3 DNA reads TGCAGTGCTAGGGAAGACATTCGTCCTGGCGGAGCTGAGACCCAGTACTTC. Its translation: CSAREDIRPGGAETQYF. The chain couples TRBV20-1 to TRBJ2-5; no firm D call. V lost 3 bases to trimming and J lost 5 bases, with 25 bases between them. Germline-derived CDR1 and CDR2 are DFQATT and SNEGSKA (reference sequence). The CDR3 is made up of 17 amino acids.

The chain has TRBV4-1 and TRBJ2-1; no firm D call. The germline CDR1 and CDR2 sequences are MGHRA and YSYEKL. V lost 0 bases and J lost 2, with 11 bases in between. CDR3 length: 16 amino acids. Here the CDR3 DNA reads TGCGCCAGCAGCCAAGAAGGGTGGGCAGCCTACAATGAGCAGTTCTTC. Translated, it gives CASSQEGWAAYNEQFF.

This clonotype turned up a few times. The chain has TRBV18 and TRBJ2-3; no firm D call. CDR3 length: 13 residues. Trimming took 1 base from V and 4 from J, leaving 6 bases between them. CDR1 is KGHSH and CDR2 is LQKENI in the germline V gene. The DNA of the CDR3 is TGTGCCAGCTCACCACTGGTGGCAGATACGCAGTATTTT. Protein product: CASSPLVADTQYF.

V gene TRBV3-1 combines with J gene TRBJ2-5; D is unclear. Looked up from germline, CDR1 is LGHDT and CDR2 is YNNKEL (reference sequence). The CDR3 has 13 residues. V dropped 5 bases and J dropped 5 bases, with 12 bases sitting between them. The CDR3 loop reads CASSSNLEETQYF. CDR3 DNA: TGTGCCAGCAGCTCAAATCTGGAGGAGACCCAGTACTTC.

This clonotype appeared a few times. CDR3 nucleotide sequence: TGTGCCAGCACCTCGGAGGGGTTGGGCATCTATGGCTACACCTTC. Encoded protein: CASTSEGLGIYGYTF. The rearrangement links TRBV12-3 or TRBV12-4 to TRBJ1-2; possible D gene TRBD1, 5 bases. CDR3 length: 15 residues. The V end was cut by 7 bases, the J end by 4 bases, with 19 bases between.

This clonotype was found a few times. The chain carries TRBV6-5 and TRBJ2-7, with D perhaps matching TRBD1 or TRBD2 (5 bases each). This CDR3 region has 16 residues. Germline CDR1 reads MNHEY; CDR2 reads SVGAGI. V was shortened by 0 bases and J by 6 bases, with 18 bases between the two germline ends. The CDR3 coding sequence is TGTGCCAGCAGTTACTCGACCGGGACCAACCAACCCGAGCAGTACTTC. Translated: CASSYSTGTNQPEQYF.

This chain links TRBV3-1 with TRBJ1-1; no reliable D call. V gave up 0 bases and J gave up 7 bases, with 9 bases separating them. Germline values: CDR1 LGHDT, CDR2 YNNKEL (reference sequence). The CDR3 consists of 13 residues. The CDR3 reads CASSQESDGEAFF. The CDR3 DNA follows: TGTGCCAGCAGCCAAGAATCGGACGGTGAAGCTTTCTTT.

This clonotype was seen a few times. V gene TRBV5-1 combines with J gene TRBJ2-2; D tentatively reads TRBD1 or TRBD2 (5 bases each). CDR1 and CDR2 (germline): SGHRS, YFSETQ. The CDR3 extends over 14 amino acids. With 6 bases removed from V and 0 bases from J, the gap between germline ends came to 9 bases. CDR3 sequence reads: CASMGPSNTGELFF. In DNA, the CDR3 is TGCGCCAGCATGGGACCGTCGAACACCGGGGAGCTGTTTTTT.

The chain links TRBV6-6 to TRBJ1-2; 10 positions agree with TRBD1. The germline gives CDR1 MNHNY, CDR2 SVGAGI (reference sequence). CDR3 size: 13 residues. With 7 bases clipped from V and 7 bases from J, the junction kept 6 bases outside the gene matches. CDR3 coding DNA: TGTGCCAGCACGGACAGGGGGTTAGGTGGCTACACCTTC. Its translation: CASTDRGLGGYTF.

This clonotype was seen more than once but under ten times. The rearrangement links TRBV7-6 to TRBJ2-7; TRBD1 agrees at 8 bases. The junction had 14 bases not matched to a gene; V was cut back by 5 bases and J by 2 bases. The CDR3 spans 17 residues. Germline V lookup: CDR1 SGHVS, CDR2 FNYEAQ. CDR3 DNA: TGTGCCAGCAGCCCACGCTGGGTCGGGACAGGTACCTACGAGCAGTACTTC. Translation gives CASSPRWVGTGTYEQYF.

The chain employs TRBV28 and TRBJ1-1; D perhaps matches TRBD1 (6 bases). The V and J ends lost 6 bases and 10 bases respectively, with 12 bases between them. From germline, CDR1 is MDHEN and CDR2 SYDVKM. This CDR3 has 11 amino acids. The chain's CDR3 is CASSVPRGAFF. The CDR3 bases are TGTGCCAGCAGCGTCCCCAGGGGAGCTTTCTTT.

Remarks on this clonotype: The germline gene is not matched at one end of the junction; a read error may be the cause. The V and J genes are TRBV7-3 and TRBJ1-4; TRBD1 aligns across 7 bases. This CDR3 has 14 amino acids. The germline CDR1 and CDR2 sequences are SGHTA and FQGTGA. The CDR3 here is CASSLTGGDEKRFF. Here the CDR3 DNA reads TGTGCCAGCAGCTTAACAGGGGGCGATGAAAAACGGTTTTTT.

The sample holds many counts of this clonotype. The chain employs TRBV12-3 or TRBV12-4 and TRBJ1-2; no clear D. With 4 bases removed from V and 2 bases from J, the gap between germline ends came to 8 bases. The CDR3 totals 13 residues. CDR3: CASSYPANYGYTF. The DNA of the CDR3 is TGTGCCAGCAGTTACCCAGCCAACTATGGCTACACCTTC.

The chain combines TRBV9 with TRBJ2-3; D may be TRBD1 (6 bases). Trimming took 5 bases from V and 5 from J, leaving 15 bases between them. Looked up from germline, CDR1 is SGDLS and CDR2 is YYNGEE. The CDR3 spans 14 residues. CDR3 sequence (DNA): TGTGCCAGCAGTGTCGAAATGGACAGAGATACGCAGTATTTT. Protein sequence: CASSVEMDRDTQYF.

The gene calls are TRBV5-1 and TRBJ2-3; tentatively, D is TRBD1 or TRBD2 (6 bases each). Germline-derived CDR1 and CDR2 are SGHRS and YFSETQ. V was pared by 4 bases and J by 7 bases, with 22 bases between. This CDR3 has 16 residues. In nucleotides, the CDR3 is TGCGCCAGCAGCGGGGGGCGGCCAGCCGAAATCAATACGCAGTATTTT. Its translation is CASSGGRPAEINTQYF.

This clonotype was picked up a small number of times. The chain joins TRBV7-2 to TRBJ2-1, with D tentatively TRBD2 (6 bases). CDR3 length: 12 residues. Trimming removed 3 bases at V and 12 bases at J, with 12 bases between. Germline V gene lookup returns CDR1 SGHTA and CDR2 FQGNSA. CDR3 nucleotide sequence: TGTGCCAGCAGCTTGGCGGGGTGGGGGCAGTTCTTC. Translated: CASSLAGWGQFF.

This clonotype showed up just a few times. This chain uses TRBV12-3 or TRBV12-4 with TRBJ2-7; D is undetermined. V was clipped by 2 bases and J by 9 bases, with 11 bases between them. This CDR3 is 12 amino acids long. CDR3 residues: CASSLHGPLQYF. CDR3 bases: TGTGCCAGCAGTTTACATGGCCCACTGCAGTACTTC.

This chain connects TRBV20-1 to TRBJ2-3; D may be TRBD2 (6 bases). Trimming left V 6 bases short and J 6 bases short, with 16 bases between. Germline CDR1 reads DFQATT; CDR2 reads SNEGSKA (reference sequence). The CDR3 loop spans 13 amino acids. The CDR3 sequence: CSALSGALDTQYF. CDR3 DNA: TGCAGTGCCCTTAGCGGAGCTCTGGATACGCAGTATTTT.

This clonotype has just one count. This may be a read error: a much more frequent sequence differs by one nucleotide. The chain combines TRBV12-3 or TRBV12-4 with TRBJ2-3; no firm D call. The CDR3 has 14 amino acids. The V end lost 3 bases, the J end lost 1 base, and 8 bases lay between the germline ends. As DNA, the CDR3 is TGTGCCAGCAGTTTTGCAGTCCGCACAGATACGCAGTATTTT. Amino acid sequence: CASSFAVRTDTQYF.